The rows below give T cell receptor beta chains drawn from one sample of a study of cytomegalovirus exposure and HLA in healthy donors. Profiling relied on immunoSEQ multiplex PCR, and the TCRdb table lists in-frame clones only, not all of them. The sample includes 100,000 to 150,000 clones, 60% to 80% of them seen just once. Input material: PBMCs. These receptors were taken from a woman aged 55-69 years in good health and CMV-seronegative. Each CDR3 is given with its conserved first and last residue. D genes are given only for firm matches. Part of the rows lack a size; the others show once, few, many or a class for expanded clones.

clone size	V gene	J gene	D gene	CDR3 protein	CDR3 DNA
NA	TRBV4-1	TRBJ1-1	NA	CASSQEAGPGNTEAFF	TGCGCCAGCAGCCAAGAGGCAGGGCCGGGGAACACTGAAGCTTTCTTT
few	TRBV7-3	TRBJ1-1	NA	CASSAMGGRNTEAFF	TGTGCCAGCAGCGCAATGGGAGGGCGGAACACTGAAGCTTTCTTT
NA	TRBV6-6	TRBJ2-5	NA	CASRGQNEETQYF	TGTGCCAGCAGGGGGCAGAACGAAGAGACCCAGTACTTC
NA	TRBV6-1	TRBJ1-2	NA	CASRTVNYGYTF	TGTGCCAGCAGGACAGTTAACTATGGCTACACCTTC
NA	TRBV19	TRBJ1-2	NA	CASSIMTPQVGGYTF	TGTGCCAGTAGTATAATGACCCCACAGGTGGGCGGCTACACCTTC
NA	TRBV4-2	TRBJ2-1	TRBD2	CASSQDRFEAGGYNEQFF	TGTGCCAGCAGCCAAGATCGCTTCGAAGCGGGAGGCTACAATGAGCAGTTCTTC
NA	TRBV5-1	TRBJ2-5	TRBD2	CASSLVGLADREQYF	TGCGCCAGCAGCCTGGTCGGACTAGCAGACAGAGAGCAGTACTTC
NA	TRBV7-9	TRBJ1-5	NA	CASSLVGASNQPQHF	TGTGCCAGCAGCTTGGTAGGAGCGAGCAATCAGCCCCAGCATTTT
NA	TRBV7-2	TRBJ2-7	NA	CASSLRAVTYEQYF	TGTGCCAGCAGCCTGAGGGCAGTTACCTACGAGCAGTACTTC
NA	TRBV29-1	TRBJ2-2	NA	CSAGRSGELFF	TGCAGCGCCGGCAGGTCCGGGGAGCTGTTTTTT
NA	TRBV28	TRBJ1-5	NA	CASSLTSGGAHQPQHF	TGTGCCAGCAGTTTAACCTCGGGGGGTGCTCATCAGCCCCAGCATTTT
few	TRBV9	TRBJ2-1	TRBD2	CASSPPGLAGGYNEQFF	TGTGCCAGCAGCCCCCCGGGACTAGCGGGGGGGTACAATGAGCAGTTCTTC
NA	TRBV25-1	TRBJ2-5	TRBD2	CATAGSGRIETQYF	TGTGCCACCGCGGGGAGCGGGAGGATAGAGACCCAGTACTTC
NA	TRBV9	TRBJ1-1	NA	CASSVGTNTEAFF	TGTGCCAGCAGCGTAGGGACTAACACTGAAGCTTTCTTT
NA	TRBV28	TRBJ2-6	TRBD1	CASRTPQGARSGANVLTF	TGTGCCAGCAGAACGCCACAGGGGGCGAGGTCTGGGGCCAACGTCCTGACTTTC